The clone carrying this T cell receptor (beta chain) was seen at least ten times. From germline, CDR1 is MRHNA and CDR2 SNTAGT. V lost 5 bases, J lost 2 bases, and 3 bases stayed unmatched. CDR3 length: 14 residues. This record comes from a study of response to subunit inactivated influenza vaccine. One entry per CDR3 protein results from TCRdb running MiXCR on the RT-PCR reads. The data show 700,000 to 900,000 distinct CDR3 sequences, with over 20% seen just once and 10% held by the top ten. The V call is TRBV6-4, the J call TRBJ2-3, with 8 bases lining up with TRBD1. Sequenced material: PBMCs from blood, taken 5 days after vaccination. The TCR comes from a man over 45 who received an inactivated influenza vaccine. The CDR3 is CASSRTGTTDTQYF. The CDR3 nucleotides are TGTGCCAGCAGTAGGACAGGGACCACAGATACGCAGTATTTT.